This T cell receptor (beta chain) was identified during a study of T cell changes during pregnancy in multiple sclerosis (dated by TCRdb to between 2018 and 2020). Regarding the complete study: In women with multiple sclerosis, the researchers looked at how the T cell repertoire shifted as pregnancy progressed.

The library was produced with the immunoSEQ multiplex PCR assay. TCRdb holds this immuneACCESS table with in-frame rearrangements only. Some clones are missing; in checked studies, unresolved V genes explain under half, and the rest has no known cause. A total of tens of thousands of clones appear in this sample, roughly 89% of them only once. The top ten clones comprise 0.7% to 0.85% of the sample. Note on this clone: Its antigen remains unidentified. Nothing much larger sits one base from this clone, and base qualities are not available.

The germline V gene sets CDR1 to SGDLS and CDR2 to YYNGEE. From the cysteine through the phenylalanine, the CDR3 covers 15 amino acids. The read is trimmed to its CDR3 DNA, 45 bases read in frame from base 1. Trimming takes 2 bases off V and 6 bases off J; junction bases not matched to a gene: 5. This chain is built from TRBV9 and TRBJ2-1, with 10 central nucleotides matching TRBD2. The receptor comes from a female donor in good health, enrolled as a control in a pregnancy study. The sample consisted of CD4+ T cells from peripheral blood mononuclear cells, taken after pregnancy. The DNA sequence is given as TGTGCCAGCAGCGTCACCGGGACTAGCGCCAATGAGCAGTTCTTC. It translates as CASSVTGTSANEQFF.